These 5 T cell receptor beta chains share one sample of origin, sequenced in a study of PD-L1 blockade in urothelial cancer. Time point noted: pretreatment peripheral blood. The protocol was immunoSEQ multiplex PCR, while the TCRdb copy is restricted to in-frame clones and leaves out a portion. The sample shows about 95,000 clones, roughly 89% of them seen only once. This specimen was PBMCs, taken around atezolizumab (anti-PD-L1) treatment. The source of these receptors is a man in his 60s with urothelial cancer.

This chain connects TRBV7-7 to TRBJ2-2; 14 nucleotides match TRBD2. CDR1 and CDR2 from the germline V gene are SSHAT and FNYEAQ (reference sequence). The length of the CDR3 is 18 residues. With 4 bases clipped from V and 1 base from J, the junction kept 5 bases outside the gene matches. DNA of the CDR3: TGTGCCAGCAGCTCTGGACTAGCGGGGGGTAGGAACACCGGGGAGCTGTTTTTT. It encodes CASSSGLAGGRNTGELFF.

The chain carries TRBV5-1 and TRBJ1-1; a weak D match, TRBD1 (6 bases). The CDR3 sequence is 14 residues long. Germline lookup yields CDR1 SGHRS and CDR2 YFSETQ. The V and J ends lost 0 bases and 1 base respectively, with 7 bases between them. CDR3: CASSLETGNTEAFF. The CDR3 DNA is TGCGCCAGCAGCTTGGAGACAGGGAACACTGAAGCTTTCTTT.

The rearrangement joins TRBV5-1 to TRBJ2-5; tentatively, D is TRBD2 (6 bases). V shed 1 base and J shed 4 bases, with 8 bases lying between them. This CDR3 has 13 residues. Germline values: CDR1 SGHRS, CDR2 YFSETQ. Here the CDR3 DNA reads TGCGCCAGCAGCTTGTCCGGGGGAGAGACCCAGTACTTC. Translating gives CASSLSGGETQYF.

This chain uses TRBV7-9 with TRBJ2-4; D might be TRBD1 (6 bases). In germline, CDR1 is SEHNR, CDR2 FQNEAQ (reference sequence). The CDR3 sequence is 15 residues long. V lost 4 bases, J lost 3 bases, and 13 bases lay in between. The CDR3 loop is CASSSTGWDKNIQYF. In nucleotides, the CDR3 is TGTGCCAGCAGCTCAACAGGGTGGGACAAAAACATTCAGTACTTC.

The CDR3 bases are TGTGCCAGCAGCCGGGGACTCTCTGGGGCCAACGTCCTGACTTTC. It yields the protein CASSRGLSGANVLTF. The rearrangement joins TRBV7-2 to TRBJ2-6; a possible D gene is TRBD2 (6 bases). Trimming cost V 5 bases and J 0 bases, with 8 bases left between them. CDR1 is SGHTA, CDR2 FQGNSA, per germline. There are 15 residues in the CDR3.